The sequence of this T cell receptor beta chain was determined in a study of identifying expanded T cells in peripheral blood. During the collection period, no donor immune events like infections were recorded. Data came from immunoSEQ multiplex PCR; TCRdb stores just in-frame clones and leaves some out. Found here are 81,000 or so clones, 84% of them singletons; the top ten hold about 20%. The V and J ends lost 1 base and 9 bases respectively, with 11 bases between them. CDR1 is MGHRA, CDR2 YSYEKL, per germline. The CDR3 spans 13 residues. About this clone: Its specificity is not known.

Study results and caveats: Two-week clone count variance significantly increased as total template count grew. Roughly 1.1 clones differed between technical replicates, versus roughly 16 and 20 over time.

The chain has TRBV4-1 and TRBJ2-3; D is possibly TRBD2 (5 bases). The clonotype originates from a person between 18 and 75 years old in good health. Sequenced material: blood. The CDR3 is CASSQAAVGTQYF. The CDR3 nucleotides read TGCGCCAGCAGCCAAGCAGCGGTAGGGACGCAGTATTTT.